The subject of this entry is one T cell receptor beta chain. Its antigen remains unidentified. This CDR3 has 15 residues. Trimming removed 3 bases from V and 2 bases from J, with 13 bases in between. Germline CDR1 SGHAT, CDR2 FQNNGV. At the survey level, the v3.0 immunoSEQ assay was run. The data were produced by immunoSEQ multiplex PCR, yet TCRdb's version contains in-frame clones alone and is incomplete. The sample holds over 20,000 clones, 70% to 90% seen once. This sample was taken from a study of long-term antiretroviral therapy in people with HIV. Findings of the study overall: Clones with expansion before ART led the repertoire at all time points.

The J gene is TRBJ1-2, the V gene TRBV11-2; possibly TRBD1 for D (6 bases). The specimen was unsorted PBMCs, collected 1.9 years after starting antiretroviral therapy. The TCR was taken from a woman aged 30 to 39 with HIV. The CDR3 region is CASSFRGRPNYGYTF. CDR3 nucleotides: TGTGCCAGCAGCTTCAGGGGAAGGCCGAACTATGGCTACACCTTC.